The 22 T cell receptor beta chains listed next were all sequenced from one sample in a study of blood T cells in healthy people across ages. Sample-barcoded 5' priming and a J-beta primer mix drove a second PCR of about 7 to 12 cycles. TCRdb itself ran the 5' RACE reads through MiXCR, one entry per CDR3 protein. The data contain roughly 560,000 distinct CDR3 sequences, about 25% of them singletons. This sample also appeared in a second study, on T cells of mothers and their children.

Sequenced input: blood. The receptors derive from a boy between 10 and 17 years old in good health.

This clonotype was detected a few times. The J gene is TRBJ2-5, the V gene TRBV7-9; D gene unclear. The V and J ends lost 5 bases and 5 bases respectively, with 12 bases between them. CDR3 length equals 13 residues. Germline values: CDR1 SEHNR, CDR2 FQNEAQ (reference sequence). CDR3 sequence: CASSPKDGETQYF. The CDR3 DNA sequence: TGTGCCAGCAGCCCAAAGGACGGGGAGACCCAGTACTTC.

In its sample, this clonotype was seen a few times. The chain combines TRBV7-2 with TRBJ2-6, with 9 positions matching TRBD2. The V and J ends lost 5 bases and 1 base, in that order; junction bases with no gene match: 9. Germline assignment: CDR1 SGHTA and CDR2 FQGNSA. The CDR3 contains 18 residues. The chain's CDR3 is CASSTRGLAVSGANVLTF. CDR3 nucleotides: TGTGCCAGCAGCACCCGGGGACTAGCTGTTTCTGGGGCCAACGTCCTGACTTTC.

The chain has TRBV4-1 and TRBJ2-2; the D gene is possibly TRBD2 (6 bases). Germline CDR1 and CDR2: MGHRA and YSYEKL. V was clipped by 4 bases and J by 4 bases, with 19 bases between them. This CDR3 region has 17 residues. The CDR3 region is CASSLEGVGGATGELFF. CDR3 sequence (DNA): TGCGCCAGCAGCCTCGAAGGTGTCGGGGGAGCCACCGGGGAGCTGTTTTTT.

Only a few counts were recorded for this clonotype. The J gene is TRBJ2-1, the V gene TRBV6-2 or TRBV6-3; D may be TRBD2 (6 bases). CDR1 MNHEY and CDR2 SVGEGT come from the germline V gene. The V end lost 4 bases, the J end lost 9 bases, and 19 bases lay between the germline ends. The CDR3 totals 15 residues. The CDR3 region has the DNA TGTGCCAGCAGTTCGTTCGACCCCCTCGGGGGTGAGCAGTTCTTC. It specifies CASSSFDPLGGEQFF.

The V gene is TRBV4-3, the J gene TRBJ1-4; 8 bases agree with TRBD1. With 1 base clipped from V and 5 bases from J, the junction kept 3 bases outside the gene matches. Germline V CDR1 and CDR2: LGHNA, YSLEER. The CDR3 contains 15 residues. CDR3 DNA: TGCGCCAGCAGCCAAGGGGACAGGAAGAATGAAAAACTGTTTTTT. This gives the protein CASSQGDRKNEKLFF.

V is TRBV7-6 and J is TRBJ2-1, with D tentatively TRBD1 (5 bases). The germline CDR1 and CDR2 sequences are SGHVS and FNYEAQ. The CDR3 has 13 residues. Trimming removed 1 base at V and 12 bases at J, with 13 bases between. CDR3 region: CASSLEEQGGQFF. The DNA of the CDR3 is TGTGCCAGCAGCTTAGAGGAGCAGGGTGGGCAGTTCTTC.

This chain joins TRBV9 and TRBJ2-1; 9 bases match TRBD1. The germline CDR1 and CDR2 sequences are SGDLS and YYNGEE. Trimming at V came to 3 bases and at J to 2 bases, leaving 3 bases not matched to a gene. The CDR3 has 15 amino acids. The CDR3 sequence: CASSEQGAAYNEQFF. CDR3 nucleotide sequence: TGTGCCAGCAGCGAACAGGGGGCAGCCTACAATGAGCAGTTCTTC. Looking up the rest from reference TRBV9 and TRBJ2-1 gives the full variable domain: DSGVTQTPKHLITATGQRVTLRCSPRSGDLSVYWYQQSLDQGLQFLIQYYNGEERAKGNILERFSAQQFPDLHSELNLSSLELGDSALYFCASSEQGAAYNEQFFGPGTRLTVL.

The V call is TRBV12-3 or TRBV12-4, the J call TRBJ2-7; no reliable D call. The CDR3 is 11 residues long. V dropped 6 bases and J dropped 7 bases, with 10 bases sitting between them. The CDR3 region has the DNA TGTGCCAGCAGCCTCGCATCTGAGCAGTACTTC. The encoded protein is CASSLASEQYF.

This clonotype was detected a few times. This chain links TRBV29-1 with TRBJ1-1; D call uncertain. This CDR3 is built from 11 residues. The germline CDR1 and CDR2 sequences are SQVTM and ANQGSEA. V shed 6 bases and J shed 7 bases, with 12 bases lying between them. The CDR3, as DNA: TGCAGCGTAGGTTCACAAGGTGAAGCTTTCTTT. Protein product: CSVGSQGEAFF.

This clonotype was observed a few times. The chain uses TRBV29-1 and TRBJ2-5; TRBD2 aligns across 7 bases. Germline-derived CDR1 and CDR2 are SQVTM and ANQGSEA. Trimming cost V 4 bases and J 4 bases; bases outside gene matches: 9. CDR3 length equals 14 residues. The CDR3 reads CSVGGLAGVETQYF. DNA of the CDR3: TGCAGCGTTGGGGGTTTGGCGGGAGTAGAGACCCAGTACTTC. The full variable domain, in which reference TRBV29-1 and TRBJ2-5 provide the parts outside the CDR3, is SAVISQKPSRDICQRGTSLTIQCQVDSQVTMMFWYRQQPGQSLTLIATANQGSEATYESGFVIDKFPISRPNLTFSTLTVSNMSPEDSSIYLCSVGGLAGVETQYFGPGTRLLVL.

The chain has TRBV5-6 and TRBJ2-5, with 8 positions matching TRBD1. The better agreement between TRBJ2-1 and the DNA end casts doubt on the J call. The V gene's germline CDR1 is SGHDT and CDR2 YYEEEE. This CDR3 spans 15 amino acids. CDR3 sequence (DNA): TGTGCCAGCAGCGGCGGCCAGGGGGCTCGAAATGAGCAGTTCTTC. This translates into CASSGGQGARNEQFF.

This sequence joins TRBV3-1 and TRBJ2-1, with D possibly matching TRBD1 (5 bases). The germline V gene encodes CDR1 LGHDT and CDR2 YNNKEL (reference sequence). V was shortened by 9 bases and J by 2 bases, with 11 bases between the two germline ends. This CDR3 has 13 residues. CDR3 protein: CARRGPTYNEQFF. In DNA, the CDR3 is TGTGCCAGAAGGGGCCCGACCTACAATGAGCAGTTCTTC.

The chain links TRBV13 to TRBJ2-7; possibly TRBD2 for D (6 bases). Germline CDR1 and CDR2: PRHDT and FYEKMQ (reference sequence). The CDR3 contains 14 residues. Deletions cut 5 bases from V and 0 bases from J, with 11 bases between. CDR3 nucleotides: TGTGCCAGCAGCAATTCGGGGGACTCCTACGAGCAGTACTTC. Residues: CASSNSGDSYEQYF. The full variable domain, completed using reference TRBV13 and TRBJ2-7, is AAGVIQSPRHLIKEKRETATLKCYPIPRHDTVYWYQQGPGQDPQFLISFYEKMQSDKGSIPDRFSAQQFSDYHSELNMSSLELGDSALYFCASSNSGDSYEQYFGPGTRLTVT.

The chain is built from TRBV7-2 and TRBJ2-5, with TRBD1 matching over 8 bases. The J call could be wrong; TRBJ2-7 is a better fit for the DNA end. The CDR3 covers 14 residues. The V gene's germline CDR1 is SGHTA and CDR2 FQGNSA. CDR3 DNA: TGTGCCAGCGGTCATACCGGGACAGGATACGAGCAGTACTTC. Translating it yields CASGHTGTGYEQYF.

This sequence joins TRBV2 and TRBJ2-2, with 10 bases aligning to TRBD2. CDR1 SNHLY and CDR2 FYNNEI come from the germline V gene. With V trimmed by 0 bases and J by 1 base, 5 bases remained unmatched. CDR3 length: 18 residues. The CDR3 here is CASSEAILAGWNTGELFF. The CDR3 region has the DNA TGTGCCAGCAGTGAAGCGATACTAGCGGGATGGAACACCGGGGAGCTGTTTTTT. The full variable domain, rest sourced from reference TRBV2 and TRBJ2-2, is EPEVTQTPSHQVTQMGQEVILRCVPISNHLYFYWYRQILGQKVEFLVSFYNNEISEKSEIFDDQFSVERPDGSNFTLKIRSTKLEDSAMYFCASSEAILAGWNTGELFFGEGSRLTVL.

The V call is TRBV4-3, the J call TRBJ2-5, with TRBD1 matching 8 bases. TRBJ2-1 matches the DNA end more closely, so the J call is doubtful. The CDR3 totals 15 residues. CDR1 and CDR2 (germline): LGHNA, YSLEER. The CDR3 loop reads CASSQLDRDNNEQFF. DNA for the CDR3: TGCGCCAGCAGCCAACTGGACAGGGACAACAATGAGCAGTTCTTC.

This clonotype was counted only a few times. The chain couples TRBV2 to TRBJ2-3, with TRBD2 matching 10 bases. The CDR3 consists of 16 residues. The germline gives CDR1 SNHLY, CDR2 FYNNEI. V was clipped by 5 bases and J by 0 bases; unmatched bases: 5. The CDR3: CASSRGTSASTDTQYF. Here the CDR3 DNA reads TGTGCCAGCAGTCGAGGGACTAGCGCTAGCACAGATACGCAGTATTTT.

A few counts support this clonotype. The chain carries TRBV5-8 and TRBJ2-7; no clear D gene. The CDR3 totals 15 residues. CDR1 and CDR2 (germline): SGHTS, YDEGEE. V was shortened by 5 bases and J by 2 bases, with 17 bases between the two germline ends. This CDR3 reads CASRSGDRGTYEQYF. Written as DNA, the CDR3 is TGTGCCAGCAGATCGGGTGACCGAGGTACCTACGAGCAGTACTTC.

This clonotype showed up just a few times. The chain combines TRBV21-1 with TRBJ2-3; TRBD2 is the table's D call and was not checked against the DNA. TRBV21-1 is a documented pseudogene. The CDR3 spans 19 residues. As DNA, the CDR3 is TGTGCCAGCAGCAAAGCCGGGACTAGCGGGGGGGCCATCACAGATACGCAGTATTTT. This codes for CASSKAGTSGGAITDTQYF.

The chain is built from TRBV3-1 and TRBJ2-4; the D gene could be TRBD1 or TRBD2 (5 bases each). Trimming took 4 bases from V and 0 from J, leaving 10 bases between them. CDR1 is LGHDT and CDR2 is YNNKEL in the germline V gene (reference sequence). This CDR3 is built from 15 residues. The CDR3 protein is CASSPGDLAKNIQYF. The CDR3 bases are TGTGCCAGCAGCCCCGGGGACCTAGCCAAAAACATTCAGTACTTC.

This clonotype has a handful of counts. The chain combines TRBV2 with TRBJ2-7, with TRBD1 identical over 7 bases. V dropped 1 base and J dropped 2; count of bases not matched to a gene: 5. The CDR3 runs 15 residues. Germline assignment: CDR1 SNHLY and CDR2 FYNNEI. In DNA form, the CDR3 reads TGTGCCAGCAGTGAAGGGTTGGGACAGACCTACGAGCAGTACTTC. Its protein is CASSEGLGQTYEQYF.

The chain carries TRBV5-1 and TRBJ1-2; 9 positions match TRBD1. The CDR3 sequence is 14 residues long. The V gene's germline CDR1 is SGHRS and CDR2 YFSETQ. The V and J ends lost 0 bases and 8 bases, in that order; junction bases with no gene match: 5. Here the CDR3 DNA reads TGCGCCAGCAGCTTGGGGGACAGGGAGGCGGGCTACACCTTC. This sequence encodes CASSLGDREAGYTF.